This T cell receptor beta chain appears in the sequencing data of a study of spatial heterogeneity in lung cancer. Study details: The follow-up PBMC samples were sequenced whenever they were available. The median time to follow-up was around 24 months after resection. More beta-chain than alpha-chain sequences were consistently detected. Combinations of a unique TCR and a UMI were tallied in raw reads, and on average each appeared more than ten times.

CDR1 and CDR2 from the germline V gene are MRHNA and SNTAGT. This CDR3 spans 17 amino acids. V gave up 6 bases and J gave up 1 base, with 20 bases separating them. Documented time point: blood at routine non-recurrence follow-up after resection. Whole RNA, isolated from tumor, nontumor lung or frozen PBMC, was sequenced without prior sorting. TCRdb called the 5' RACE reads again in MiXCR, with one record for every CDR3 protein. The table lists tens of thousands of distinct CDR3 sequences, approximately 19% of them singletons. Ten or more counts support this clonotype. This specimen was PBMCs, taken at follow-up. This receptor was taken from a male donor with early-stage non-small cell lung cancer. This chain joins TRBV6-4 and TRBJ2-3, with D possibly called TRBD1 or TRBD2 (5 bases each). The CDR3 sequence is CASSQTSRGAGTDTQYF. The CDR3 DNA is TGTGCCAGCAGCCAGACTTCTAGAGGGGCAGGCACAGATACGCAGTATTTT.